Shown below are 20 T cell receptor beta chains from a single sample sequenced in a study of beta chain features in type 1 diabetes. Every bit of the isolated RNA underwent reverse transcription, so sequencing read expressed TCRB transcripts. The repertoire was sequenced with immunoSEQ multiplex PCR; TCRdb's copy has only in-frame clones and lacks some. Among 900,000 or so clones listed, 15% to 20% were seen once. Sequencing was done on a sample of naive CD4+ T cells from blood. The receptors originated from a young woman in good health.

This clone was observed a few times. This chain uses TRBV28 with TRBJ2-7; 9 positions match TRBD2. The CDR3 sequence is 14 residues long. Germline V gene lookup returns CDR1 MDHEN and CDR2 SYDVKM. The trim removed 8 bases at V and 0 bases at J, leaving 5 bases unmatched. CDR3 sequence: CASGSGSASYEQYF. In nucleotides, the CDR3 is TGTGCCAGCGGTAGCGGGAGTGCCTCCTACGAGCAGTACTTC.

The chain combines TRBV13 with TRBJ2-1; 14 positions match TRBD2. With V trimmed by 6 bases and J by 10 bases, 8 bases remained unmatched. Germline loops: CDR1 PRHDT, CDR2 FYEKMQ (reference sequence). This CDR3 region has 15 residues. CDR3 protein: CASSRTGLAGVEQFF. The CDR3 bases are TGTGCCAGCAGTCGAACGGGACTAGCGGGAGTCGAGCAGTTCTTC.

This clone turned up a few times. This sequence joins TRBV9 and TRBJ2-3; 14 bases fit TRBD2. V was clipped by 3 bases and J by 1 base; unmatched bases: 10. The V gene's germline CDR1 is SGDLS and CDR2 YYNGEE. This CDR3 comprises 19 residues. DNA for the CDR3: TGTGCCAGCAGCGAGGCCGGGACTAGCGGGAGAGTAGGCACAGATACGCAGTATTTT. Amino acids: CASSEAGTSGRVGTDTQYF.

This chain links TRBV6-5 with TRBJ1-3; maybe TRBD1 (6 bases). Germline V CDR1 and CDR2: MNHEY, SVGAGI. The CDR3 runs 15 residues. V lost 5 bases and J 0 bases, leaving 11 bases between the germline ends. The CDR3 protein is CASSRAGDSGNTIYF. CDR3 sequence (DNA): TGTGCCAGCAGTCGCGCAGGGGACTCTGGAAACACCATATATTTT.

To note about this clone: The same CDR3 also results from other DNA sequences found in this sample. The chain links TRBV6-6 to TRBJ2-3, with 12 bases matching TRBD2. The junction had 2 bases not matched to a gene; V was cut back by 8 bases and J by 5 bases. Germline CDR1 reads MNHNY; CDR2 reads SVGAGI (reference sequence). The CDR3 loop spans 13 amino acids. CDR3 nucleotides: TGTGCCAGCCGACTAGCGGGAGAAGATACGCAGTATTTT. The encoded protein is CASRLAGEDTQYF.

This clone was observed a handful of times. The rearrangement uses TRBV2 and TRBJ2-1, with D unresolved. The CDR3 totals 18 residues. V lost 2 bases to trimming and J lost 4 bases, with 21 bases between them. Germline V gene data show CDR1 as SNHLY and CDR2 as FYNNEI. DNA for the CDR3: TGTGCCAGCAGTGAACGCGAACAGCGTGTTCCTTATTACAATGAGCAGTTCTTC. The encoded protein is CASSEREQRVPYYNEQFF.

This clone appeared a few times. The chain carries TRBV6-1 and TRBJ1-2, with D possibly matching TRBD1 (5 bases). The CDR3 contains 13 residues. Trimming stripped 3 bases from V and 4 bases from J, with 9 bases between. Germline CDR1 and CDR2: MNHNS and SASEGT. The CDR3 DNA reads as TGTGCCAGCAGTGATCCTAGGGGCTATGGCTACACCTTC. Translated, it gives CASSDPRGYGYTF.

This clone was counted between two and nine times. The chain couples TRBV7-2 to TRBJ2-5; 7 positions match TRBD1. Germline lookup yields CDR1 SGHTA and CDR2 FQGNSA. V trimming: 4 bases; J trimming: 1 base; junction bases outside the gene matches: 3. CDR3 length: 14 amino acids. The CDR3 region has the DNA TGTGCCAGCAGCTCGGGACAGCCCCAAGAGACCCAGTACTTC. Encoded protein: CASSSGQPQETQYF.

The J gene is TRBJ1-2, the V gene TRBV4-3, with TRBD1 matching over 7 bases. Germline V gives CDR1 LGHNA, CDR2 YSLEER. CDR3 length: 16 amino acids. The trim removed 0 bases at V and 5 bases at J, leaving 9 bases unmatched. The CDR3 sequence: CASSQELTQGFYGYTF. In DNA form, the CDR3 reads TGCGCCAGCAGCCAAGAACTTACACAGGGGTTTTATGGCTACACCTTC.

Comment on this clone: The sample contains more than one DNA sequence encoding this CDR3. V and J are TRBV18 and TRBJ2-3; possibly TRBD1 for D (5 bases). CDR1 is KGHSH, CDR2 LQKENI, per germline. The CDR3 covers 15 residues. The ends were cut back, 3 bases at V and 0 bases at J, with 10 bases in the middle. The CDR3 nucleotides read TGTGCCAGCTCACCCCAGGGTACTAGCACAGATACGCAGTATTTT. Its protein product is CASSPQGTSTDTQYF.

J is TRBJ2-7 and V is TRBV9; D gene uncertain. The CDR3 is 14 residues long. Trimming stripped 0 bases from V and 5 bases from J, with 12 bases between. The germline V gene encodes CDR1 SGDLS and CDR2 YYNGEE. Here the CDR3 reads CASSVEATSNEQYF. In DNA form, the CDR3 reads TGTGCCAGCAGCGTAGAAGCAACGTCGAACGAGCAGTACTTC.

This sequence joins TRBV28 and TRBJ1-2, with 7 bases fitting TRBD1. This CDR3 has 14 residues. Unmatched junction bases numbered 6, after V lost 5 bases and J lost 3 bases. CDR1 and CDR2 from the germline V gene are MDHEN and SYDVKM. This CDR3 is CASSIGGAYYGYTF. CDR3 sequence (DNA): TGTGCCAGCAGTATAGGGGGCGCGTACTATGGCTACACCTTC.

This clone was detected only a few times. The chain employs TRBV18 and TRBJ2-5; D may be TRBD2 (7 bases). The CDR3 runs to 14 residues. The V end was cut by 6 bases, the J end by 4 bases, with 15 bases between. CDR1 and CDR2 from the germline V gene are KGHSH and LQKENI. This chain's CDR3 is CASSPRGASETQYF. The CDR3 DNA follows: TGTGCCAGCTCCCCCCGGGGGGCTTCAGAGACCCAGTACTTC. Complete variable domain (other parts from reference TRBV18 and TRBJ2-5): NAGVMQNPRHLVRRRGQEARLRCSPMKGHSHVYWYRQLPEEGLKFMVYLQKENIIDESGMPKERFSAEFPKEGPSILRIQQVVRGDSAAYFCASSPRGASETQYFGPGTRLLVL.

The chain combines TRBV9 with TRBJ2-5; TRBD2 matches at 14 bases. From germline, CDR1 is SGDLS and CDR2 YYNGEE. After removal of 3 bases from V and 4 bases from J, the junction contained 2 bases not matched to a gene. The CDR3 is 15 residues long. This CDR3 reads CASSGGLAGVETQYF. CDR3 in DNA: TGTGCCAGCAGCGGGGGACTAGCGGGAGTAGAGACCCAGTACTTC.

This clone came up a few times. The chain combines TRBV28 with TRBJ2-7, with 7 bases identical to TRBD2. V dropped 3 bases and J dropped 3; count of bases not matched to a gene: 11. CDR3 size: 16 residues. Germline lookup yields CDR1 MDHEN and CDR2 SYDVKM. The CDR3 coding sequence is TGTGCCAGCAGTTTGAATTGGTGGGAGGGAAGCTACGAGCAGTACTTC. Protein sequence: CASSLNWWEGSYEQYF.

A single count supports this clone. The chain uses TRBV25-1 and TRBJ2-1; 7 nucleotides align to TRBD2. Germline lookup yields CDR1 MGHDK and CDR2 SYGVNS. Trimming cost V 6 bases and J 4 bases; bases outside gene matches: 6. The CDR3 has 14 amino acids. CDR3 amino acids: CASSEAGPYNEQFF. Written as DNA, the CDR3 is TGTGCCAGCAGCGAAGCGGGACCTTACAATGAGCAGTTCTTC.

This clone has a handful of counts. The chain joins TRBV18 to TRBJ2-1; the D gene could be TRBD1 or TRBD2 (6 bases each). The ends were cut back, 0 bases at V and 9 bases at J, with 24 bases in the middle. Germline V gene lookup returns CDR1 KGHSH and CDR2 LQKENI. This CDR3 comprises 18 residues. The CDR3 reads CASSPPLLTGSGGSEQFF. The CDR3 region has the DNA TGTGCCAGCTCACCACCGCTATTAACAGGGTCCGGGGGAAGTGAGCAGTTCTTC.

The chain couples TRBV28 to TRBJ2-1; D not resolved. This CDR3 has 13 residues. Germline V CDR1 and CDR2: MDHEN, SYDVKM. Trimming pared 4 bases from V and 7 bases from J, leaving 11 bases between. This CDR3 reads CASSSPAKNEQFF. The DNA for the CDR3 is TGTGCCAGCAGTTCCCCAGCGAAGAATGAGCAGTTCTTC.

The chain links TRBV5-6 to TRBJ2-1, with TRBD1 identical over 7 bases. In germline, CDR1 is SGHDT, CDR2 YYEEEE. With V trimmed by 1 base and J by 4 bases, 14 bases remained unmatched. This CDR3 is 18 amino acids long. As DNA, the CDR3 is TGTGCCAGCAGCTTGTACGTATTGAGGGGGCGCAGGTACAATGAGCAGTTCTTC. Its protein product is CASSLYVLRGRRYNEQFF.

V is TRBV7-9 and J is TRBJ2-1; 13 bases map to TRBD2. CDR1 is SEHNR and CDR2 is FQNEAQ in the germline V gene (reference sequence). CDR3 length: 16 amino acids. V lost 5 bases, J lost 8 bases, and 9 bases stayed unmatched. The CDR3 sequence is CASSRTSGRSPDEQFF. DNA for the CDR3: TGTGCCAGCAGCCGGACTAGCGGGAGATCCCCAGATGAGCAGTTCTTC.